The 22 T cell receptor beta chains below all came from one sample that was sequenced in a study of cytomegalovirus exposure and HLA in healthy donors. The PCR had 60 Vbeta and 13 Jbeta primers. The data were produced by immunoSEQ multiplex PCR, yet TCRdb's version contains in-frame clones alone and is incomplete. Altogether about 57,000 clones are present, around 82% being singletons, with the ten largest covering roughly 5.6%. The sample comprised PBMCs. These receptors originate from a male donor in good health and CMV-seronegative.

This sequence joins TRBV7-9 and TRBJ2-2, with 12 bases lining up with TRBD2. V shed 5 bases, J shed 4 bases, and the junction held 5 bases outside the gene matches. From germline, CDR1 is SEHNR and CDR2 FQNEAQ (reference sequence). The CDR3 totals 16 residues. DNA of the CDR3: TGTGCCAGCAGCCCACCGGGACTAGCGGGCACCGGGGAGCTGTTTTTT. Translating gives CASSPPGLAGTGELFF.

CDR3 DNA sequence: TGTGCCAGCAGCTTTACAGGGGTGGGTTCACCCCTCCACTTT. Its translation: CASSFTGVGSPLHF. The chain carries TRBV7-3 and TRBJ1-6; 7 bases line up with TRBD1. J was trimmed by 9 bases and V by 3 bases; bases with no gene match: 5. The CDR3 has 14 amino acids. The germline V gene encodes CDR1 SGHTA and CDR2 FQGTGA.

The rearrangement uses TRBV7-2 and TRBJ2-7, with no clear D. V lost 3 bases and J 4 bases, leaving 10 bases between the germline ends. The CDR3 is 13 residues long. Germline V gene sequence: CDR1 SGHTA, CDR2 FQGNSA. CDR3 in DNA: TGTGCCAGCAGCTTCGGTGTGAATTACGAGCAGTACTTC. Translating it yields CASSFGVNYEQYF. Drawing the rest from reference TRBV7-2 and TRBJ2-7, the complete variable domain is GAGVSQSPSNKVTEKGKDVELRCDPISGHTALYWYRQSLGQGLEFLIYFQGNSAPDKSGLPSDRFSAERTGGSVSTLTIQRTQQEDSAVYLCASSFGVNYEQYFGPGTRLTVT.

The chain recombines TRBV13 with TRBJ2-7; perhaps TRBD1 as D (5 bases). CDR1 is PRHDT, CDR2 FYEKMQ, per germline (reference sequence). Trimming pared 1 base from V and 1 base from J, leaving 14 bases between. CDR3 length equals 16 residues. The CDR3: CASSLDWQGPSYEQYF. The CDR3 DNA follows: TGTGCCAGCAGCTTAGACTGGCAGGGCCCATCCTACGAGCAGTACTTC. Drawing the rest from reference TRBV13 and TRBJ2-7, the complete variable domain is AAGVIQSPRHLIKEKRETATLKCYPIPRHDTVYWYQQGPGQDPQFLISFYEKMQSDKGSIPDRFSAQQFSDYHSELNMSSLELGDSALYFCASSLDWQGPSYEQYFGPGTRLTVT.

The chain recombines TRBV7-9 with TRBJ2-5; TRBD2 is a possible D gene (5 bases). The CDR3 is 13 amino acids. Germline lookup yields CDR1 SEHNR and CDR2 FQNEAQ (reference sequence). The ends were cut back, 5 bases at V and 5 bases at J, with 12 bases in the middle. CDR3: CASSQDLAETQYF. In DNA form, the CDR3 reads TGTGCCAGCAGCCAGGACTTGGCGGAGACCCAGTACTTC. The full variable domain, completed using reference TRBV7-9 and TRBJ2-5, is DTGVSQNPRHKITKRGQNVTFRCDPISEHNRLYWYRQTLGQGPEFLTYFQNEAQLEKSRLLSDRFSAERPKGSFSTLEIQRTEQGDSAMYLCASSQDLAETQYFGPGTRLLVL.

The chain recombines TRBV9 with TRBJ1-6; 8 nucleotides line up with TRBD1. Per the germline V gene, CDR1 is SGDLS and CDR2 is YYNGEE. The ends lost 3 bases at V and 7 bases at J; junction bases unmatched: 6. The CDR3 loop spans 15 amino acids. CDR3 protein: CASSAGQGSNSPLHF. The DNA for the CDR3 is TGTGCCAGCAGCGCCGGACAGGGAAGCAATTCACCCCTCCACTTT.

The rearrangement uses TRBV27 and TRBJ2-3, with TRBD1 matching over 7 bases. Germline assignment: CDR1 MNHEY and CDR2 SMNVEV (reference sequence). Trimming took 0 bases from V and 4 from J; bases not matched to a gene: 1. The CDR3 extends over 14 amino acids. The CDR3 loop reads CASSLSTGSDTQYF. For the CDR3, the DNA is TGTGCCAGCAGTTTATCGACAGGGTCAGATACGCAGTATTTT.

DNA for the CDR3: TGTGCCAGCACCCCAGGCGCGGGGGTTGAGACCCAGTACTTC. Its protein is CASTPGAGVETQYF. The chain employs TRBV7-2 and TRBJ2-5; 7 bases map to TRBD2. V lost 7 bases to trimming and J lost 5 bases; unmatched junction nucleotides: 10. The germline V gene encodes CDR1 SGHTA and CDR2 FQGNSA. The CDR3 has 14 residues.

Here the CDR3 DNA reads TGCGCCAGCACCCCCAGACTAGCGGGGAGCACAGATACGCAGTATTTT. This gives the protein CASTPRLAGSTDTQYF. V and J are TRBV5-1 and TRBJ2-3; 11 positions match TRBD2. Germline V gives CDR1 SGHRS, CDR2 YFSETQ. This CDR3 has 16 residues. The V segment lost 6 bases and the J segment 0 bases; nucleotides outside the gene matches: 6. Full variable domain (outside the CDR3, taken from reference TRBV5-1 and TRBJ2-3): KAGVTQTPRYLIKTRGQQVTLSCSPISGHRSVSWYQQTPGQGLQFLFEYFSETQRNKGNFPGRFSGRQFSNSRSEMNVSTLELGDSALYLCASTPRLAGSTDTQYFGPGTRLTVL.

This clone was observed a single time. V and J are TRBV11-2 and TRBJ1-5; 7 positions agree with TRBD1. The germline gives CDR1 SGHAT, CDR2 FQNNGV. J lost 4 bases, V lost 5 bases, and 8 bases had no gene match. There are 15 residues in the CDR3. CDR3 amino acids: CASSTRTGGNQPQHF. The CDR3 region has the DNA TGTGCCAGCAGCACCCGGACAGGTGGAAATCAGCCCCAGCATTTT.

This chain connects TRBV11-2 to TRBJ1-6, with a possible D match to TRBD1 (6 bases). The CDR3 spans 18 residues. Germline V lookup: CDR1 SGHAT, CDR2 FQNNGV. The V and J ends lost 2 bases and 0 bases respectively, with 14 bases between them. CDR3 DNA: TGTGCCAGCAGCTTAAGGCCCCAGGGGAGCTCCTATAATTCACCCCTCCACTTT. This codes for CASSLRPQGSSYNSPLHF.

The genes are TRBV5-6 and TRBJ2-7; D may be TRBD1 (6 bases). CDR1 and CDR2 (germline): SGHDT, YYEEEE. The CDR3 extends over 15 amino acids. Trimming removed 4 bases from V and 0 bases from J, with 14 bases in between. The CDR3 loop reads CASSGLDSSSYEQYF. DNA of the CDR3: TGTGCCAGCAGCGGATTGGACAGTAGCTCCTACGAGCAGTACTTC.

The chain employs TRBV6-6 and TRBJ2-1; D is undetermined. Germline CDR1 MNHNY, CDR2 SVGAGI (reference sequence). Trimming left V 8 bases short and J 4 bases short, with 12 bases between. The CDR3 is 13 amino acids. CDR3: CASDQGGYNEQFF. The CDR3 DNA reads TGTGCCAGCGATCAAGGCGGATACAATGAGCAGTTCTTC.

The chain combines TRBV5-6 with TRBJ1-6; TRBD1 agrees at 8 bases. The CDR3 is made up of 15 amino acids. The germline gives CDR1 SGHDT, CDR2 YYEEEE. Losses at the gene ends were 4 bases for V and 11 bases for J; bases not matched to a gene: 11. CDR3 in amino acids: CASSPPGGRRAPLHF. The CDR3 coding sequence is TGTGCCAGCAGCCCCCCAGGGGGCAGAAGGGCACCCCTCCACTTT. Full variable domain (remainder filled in from reference TRBV5-6 and TRBJ1-6): DAGVTQSPTHLIKTRGQQVTLRCSPKSGHDTVSWYQQALGQGPQFIFQYYEEEERQRGNFPDRFSGHQFPNYSSELNVNALLLGDSALYLCASSPPGGRRAPLHFGNGTRLTVT.

The chain employs TRBV7-3 and TRBJ2-3, with D maybe TRBD2 (6 bases). V was pared by 5 bases and J by 8 bases, with 11 bases between. CDR3 size: 12 residues. The V gene's germline CDR1 is SGHTA and CDR2 FQGTGA. CDR3 protein: CASSPRLGTQYF. The CDR3 DNA follows: TGTGCCAGCAGCCCGCGACTAGGTACGCAGTATTTT.

V and J are TRBV18 and TRBJ1-1; 8 bases agree with TRBD1. The CDR3 runs 18 residues. Trimming at V came to 3 bases and at J to 4 bases, leaving 16 bases not matched to a gene. Germline V gene data show CDR1 as KGHSH and CDR2 as LQKENI. CDR3 region: CASSPSQGRQGASTEAFF. The CDR3 coding sequence is TGTGCCAGCTCACCGTCCCAAGGCCGGCAGGGGGCGAGCACTGAAGCTTTCTTT.

The rearrangement joins TRBV5-1 to TRBJ1-4; the D is unclear. The CDR3 contains 14 residues. CDR1 SGHRS and CDR2 YFSETQ come from the germline V gene. The V and J ends lost 0 bases and 4 bases respectively, with 7 bases between them. CDR3 sequence reads: CASSLEPGNEKLFF. As DNA, the CDR3 is TGCGCCAGCAGCTTGGAGCCCGGTAATGAAAAACTGTTTTTT.

The J gene is TRBJ2-3, the V gene TRBV23-1; the D gene is possibly TRBD1 (6 bases). TRBV23-1 is treated as an ORF (open reading frame) with a function not yet certain. This CDR3 has 18 amino acids. V lost 3 bases, J lost 3 bases, and 22 bases lay in between. In DNA, the CDR3 is TGCGCCAGCAGTCACTCCTTTCTCACAGGGTCATCTACAGATACGCAGTATTTT. Amino acid sequence: CASSHSFLTGSSTDTQYF.

The chain joins TRBV18 to TRBJ2-7, with 8 bases matching TRBD2. Germline CDR1 is KGHSH and CDR2 is LQKENI. The trim removed 3 bases at V and 0 bases at J, leaving 10 bases unmatched. CDR3 length: 17 amino acids. The CDR3 loop is CASSPASGRGASYEQYF. As DNA, the CDR3 is TGTGCCAGCTCACCCGCTAGCGGGCGGGGGGCCTCCTACGAGCAGTACTTC.

V is TRBV21-1 and J is TRBJ1-4; whether TRBD1, the table's D call, matches the DNA was not checked. TRBV21-1 is a recognized pseudogene. The CDR3 extends over 13 amino acids. Here the CDR3 DNA reads TGTGCCACACCTAAGGCAGGGGGCGAAAAACTGTTTTTT. It specifies CATPKAGGEKLFF.

This chain joins TRBV30 and TRBJ1-1, with D tentatively TRBD1 (6 bases). V was cut by 3 bases and J by 6 bases, with 11 bases left in between. The CDR3 covers 12 residues. Germline lookup yields CDR1 GTSNPN and CDR2 SVGIG (reference sequence). The CDR3: CAWSTGGPEAFF. The CDR3 nucleotides are TGTGCCTGGAGCACGGGGGGGCCTGAAGCTTTCTTT.

The V call is TRBV6-6, the J call TRBJ1-1; D ambiguous. Trimming removed 3 bases from V and 1 base from J, with 6 bases in between. Per the germline V gene, CDR1 is MNHNY and CDR2 is SVGAGI (reference sequence). The CDR3 runs to 13 residues. Here the CDR3 reads CASSYRGNTEAFF. In DNA form, the CDR3 reads TGTGCCAGCAGTTATCGCGGGAACACTGAAGCTTTCTTT.